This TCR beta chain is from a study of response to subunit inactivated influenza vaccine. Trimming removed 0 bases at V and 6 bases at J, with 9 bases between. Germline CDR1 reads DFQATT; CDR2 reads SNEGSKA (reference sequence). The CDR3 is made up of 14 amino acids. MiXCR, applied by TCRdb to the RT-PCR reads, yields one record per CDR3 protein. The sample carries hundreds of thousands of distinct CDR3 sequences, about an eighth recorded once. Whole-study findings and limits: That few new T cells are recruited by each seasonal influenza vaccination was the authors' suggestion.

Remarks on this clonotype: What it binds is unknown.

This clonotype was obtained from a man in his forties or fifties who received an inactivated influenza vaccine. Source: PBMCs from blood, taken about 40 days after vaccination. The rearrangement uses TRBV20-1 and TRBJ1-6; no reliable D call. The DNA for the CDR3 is TGCAGTGCTAGAGATCCGGGAGGTAATTCACCCCTCCACTTT. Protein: CSARDPGGNSPLHF.